The 11 T cell receptor beta chains reported below all come from one sample, sequenced in a study of blood T cell repertoires in COVID-19. Data came from immunoSEQ multiplex PCR; TCRdb stores just in-frame clones and leaves some out. The sample shows about 200,000 clones, approximately 84% of them seen only once. The specimen sequenced was peripheral blood. The receptors were sampled from a man aged 40-49 years with active or convalescent COVID-19.

V usage is TRBV2 and J usage is TRBJ1-1; D not resolved. The CDR3 has 11 residues. CDR1 and CDR2 from the germline V gene are SNHLY and FYNNEI. V lost 8 bases to trimming and J lost 1 base, with 5 bases between them. The CDR3 sequence: CASVQNTEAFF. The CDR3 nucleotides are TGTGCCAGCGTACAGAACACTGAAGCTTTCTTT.

This clone showed up just once. V usage is TRBV3-1 (or the pseudogene TRBV3-2) and J usage is TRBJ2-3, with TRBD2 matching over 7 bases. Germline V CDR1 and CDR2: LGHDT, YNNKEL (reference sequence). The J segment lost 4 bases and the V segment lost 4 bases, leaving 8 bases of the junction unmatched. This CDR3 contains 15 residues. The CDR3 loop reads CASSRGFGRADTQYF. The CDR3 DNA is TGTGCCAGCAGCCGCGGGTTTGGGAGGGCAGATACGCAGTATTTT.

CDR3 bases: TGTGCCAGCGCGCAAGAGAGGACAGGGCTCCAAGAGACCCAGTACTTC. Amino acids: CASAQERTGLQETQYF. The gene calls are TRBV18 and TRBJ2-5; 8 nucleotides agree with TRBD1. V was pared by 8 bases and J by 1 base, with 12 bases of the junction left unmatched. The CDR3 loop spans 16 amino acids. Germline V CDR1 and CDR2: KGHSH, LQKENI. The whole variable domain, filled in from reference TRBV18 and TRBJ2-5, reads NAGVMQNPRHLVRRRGQEARLRCSPMKGHSHVYWYRQLPEEGLKFMVYLQKENIIDESGMPKERFSAEFPKEGPSILRIQQVVRGDSAAYFCASAQERTGLQETQYFGPGTRLLVL.

This chain uses TRBV19 with TRBJ2-1; no clear D. CDR3 length: 15 residues. Trimming removed 4 bases from V and 0 bases from J, with 10 bases in between. Germline CDR1 is LNHDA and CDR2 is SQIVND (reference sequence). DNA for the CDR3: TGTGCCAGTAGTAGTCTTGTTAGCTCCTACAATGAGCAGTTCTTC. Protein: CASSSLVSSYNEQFF.

The chain combines TRBV27 with TRBJ1-1, with TRBD1 as a possible D gene (6 bases). The CDR3 totals 17 residues. Trimming stripped 5 bases from V and 1 base from J, with 20 bases between. Germline loops: CDR1 MNHEY, CDR2 SMNVEV (reference sequence). In DNA form, the CDR3 reads TGTGCCAGCAGTGCGTGGGGAGACAGGCGATCGAACACTGAAGCTTTCTTT. This translates into CASSAWGDRRSNTEAFF.

The V and J genes are TRBV6-5 and TRBJ1-5, with D unresolved. CDR1 and CDR2 (germline): MNHEY, SVGAGI. Trimming took 6 bases from V and 0 from J, leaving 9 bases between them. CDR3 length: 14 amino acids. The CDR3 loop reads CASREGNSNQPQHF. The DNA for the CDR3 is TGTGCCAGCAGGGAGGGTAATAGCAATCAGCCCCAGCATTTT.

This chain's CDR3 is CAWSLGTASGAGGYTF. The CDR3 DNA sequence: TGTGCCTGGAGTTTAGGAACCGCCTCAGGGGCAGGGGGCTACACCTTC. This sequence joins TRBV30 and TRBJ1-2; tentative D call: TRBD1 (6 bases). The V end was cut by 2 bases, the J end by 8 bases, with 24 bases between. The germline CDR1 and CDR2 sequences are GTSNPN and SVGIG (reference sequence). The CDR3 runs to 16 residues.

The rearrangement joins TRBV24-1 to TRBJ1-5; a possible D gene is TRBD1 (6 bases). The V and J ends lost 7 bases and 7 bases respectively, with 13 bases between them. Germline assignment: CDR1 KGHDR and CDR2 SFDVKD. The CDR3 contains 13 residues. This CDR3 reads CATRVPQGQPQHF. CDR3 bases: TGTGCCACCAGGGTACCCCAGGGGCAGCCCCAGCATTTT.

There are a few counts of this clone. The chain is built from TRBV10-3 and TRBJ2-3; D is unclear. The V end was cut by 2 bases, the J end by 2 bases, with 8 bases between. CDR1 ENHRY and CDR2 SYGVKD come from the germline V gene. The CDR3 sequence is 14 residues long. CDR3: CAISELGSTDTQYF. The DNA of the CDR3 is TGTGCCATCAGTGAGCTAGGATCCACAGATACGCAGTATTTT.

The chain recombines TRBV19 with TRBJ1-2; 10 nucleotides line up with TRBD1. J lost 2 bases, V lost 6 bases, and 3 bases had no gene match. The germline CDR1 and CDR2 sequences are LNHDA and SQIVND (reference sequence). The CDR3 has 14 amino acids. The CDR3: CASRTGGVNYGYTF. CDR3 bases: TGTGCCAGTAGGACAGGGGGCGTGAACTATGGCTACACCTTC.

The V call is TRBV29-1, the J call TRBJ1-6, with D possibly matching TRBD1 (6 bases). This CDR3 has 14 residues. CDR1 and CDR2 from the germline V gene are SQVTM and ANQGSEA. The V gene lost 6 bases and the J gene lost 7 bases, with 16 bases spanning the gap. Written as DNA, the CDR3 is TGCAGCGTGGCGGGCCCGGGACAAAATTCACCCCTCCACTTT. Translated, it gives CSVAGPGQNSPLHF.